The rows below give T cell receptor beta chains drawn from one sample of a study of T cells in localized non-small cell lung cancer. Using immunoSEQ multiplex PCR, the repertoire was profiled, and TCRdb retains in-frame clones only, with some absent. The sample records about 870 clones, approximately 30% being singletons. Specimen: lung tumor tissue, collected before any cancer treatment. These TCRs come from a woman aged 18-49 years with stage III lung adenocarcinoma. Both conserved end residues are part of each CDR3. Each record gives: J gene, D gene, V gene, clone size, CDR3 DNA, CDR3 protein. A D gene is named only where the DNA matches it firmly. Clone size is shown for a subset of rows, as once, few, many or a class of expanded clone.

TRBJ2-5,TRBD2,TRBV11-3,.,TGTGCCAGCAGCCGGGACCTAGCGGGGGCGCAAGAGACCCAGTACTTC,CASSRDLAGAQETQYF
TRBJ2-1,TRBD2,TRBV29-1,.,TGCAGCGTACTGCGGGGGAACTCCTACAATGAGCAGTTCTTC,CSVLRGNSYNEQFF
TRBJ1-5,TRBD1,TRBV11-3,.,TGTGCCAGCAGCTTAGAGGGACAGCGCAATCAGCCCCAGCATTTT,CASSLEGQRNQPQHF
TRBJ2-2,.,TRBV15,.,TGTGCCACCACACATGGTTCCGGCGACACCGGGGAGCTGTTTTTT,CATTHGSGDTGELFF
TRBJ2-5,TRBD2,TRBV19,.,TGTGCCAGTAGTATGCGGCTAGCGGGGGATGGGGAGACCCAGTACTTC,CASSMRLAGDGETQYF
TRBJ2-3,TRBD2,TRBV11-3,.,TGTGCCAGCACCAGGAGGCGGGGGGGACCTTTGGTCACGCAGTATTTT,CASTRRRGGPLVTQYF
TRBJ2-5,TRBD1,TRBV7-2,few,TGTGCCAGCAGCTGGGACAGGGGAGAGACCCAGTACTTC,CASSWDRGETQYF
TRBJ2-1,.,TRBV19,.,TGTGCCAGTAGTGGACCGCCCGCAGGTGATGAGCAGTTCTTC,CASSGPPAGDEQFF
TRBJ1-4,TRBD1,TRBV18,.,TGTGCCAGCTCACCGGACAGGGGGCGAATTGATGAAAAACTGTTTTTT,CASSPDRGRIDEKLFF
TRBJ2-2,.,TRBV9,few,TGTGCCAGCAGCGTAATTGGGGGTACCGGTCGTACCGGGGAGCTGTTTTTT,CASSVIGGTGRTGELFF
TRBJ1-1,.,TRBV25-1,few,TGTGCCAGCAGTGAATACCGAGGGTTACCAGCTTTCTTT,CASSEYRGLPAFF
TRBJ1-1,TRBD1,TRBV6-8,medium-sized,TGTGCCAGCAGGCCCAGGGGGCGCGGGGAAGCTTTCTTT,CASRPRGRGEAFF
TRBJ2-7,TRBD1,TRBV29-1,.,TGCAGCGTTGAAGATCTATGGGGGACAGACGAGCAGTACTTC,CSVEDLWGTDEQYF